The 32 T cell receptor beta chains given below trace back to one sample, sequenced in a study of T-cell reconstitution after alpha-beta-depleted transplantation in children. A library of TCRbeta sequences, prepared with unique molecular identifiers, was generated. MiXCR, applied by TCRdb to the PCR reads, yields one record per CDR3 protein. There are about 190,000 distinct CDR3 sequences in the sample; around 7% occur only once, and roughly 3% lies in the top ten. Sequencing was performed on PBMCs from the stem cell graft donor, taken from the stem cell graft. These TCRs come from a human donor who donated a stem cell graft to a child with Wiskott-Aldrich syndrome.

The sample holds many counts of this clonotype. V and J are TRBV5-1 and TRBJ1-2, with D possibly TRBD1 on 6 matching bases. The CDR3 is made up of 14 amino acids. Germline-derived CDR1 and CDR2 are SGHRS and YFSETQ. The ends were cut back, 4 bases at V and 8 bases at J, with 18 bases in the middle. CDR3 DNA sequence: TGCGCCAGCAGCGTTGGGGGGCGGAGGCAAGGCTACACCTTC. This translates into CASSVGGRRQGYTF.

V is TRBV7-6 and J is TRBJ2-1; 9 positions match TRBD2. This CDR3 has 15 amino acids. The V segment lost 5 bases and the J segment 3 bases; nucleotides outside the gene matches: 5. CDR1 is SGHVS and CDR2 is FNYEAQ in the germline V gene. The CDR3 DNA reads as TGTGCCAGCAGCCGAAGCGGGGGGTACTACAATGAGCAGTTCTTC. This gives the protein CASSRSGGYYNEQFF.

This clonotype appeared many times. The DNA of the CDR3 is TGTGCCAGCAGTTTAACTAGCGGGAGTTGGAATGAGCAGTTCTTC. This gives the protein CASSLTSGSWNEQFF. The J gene is TRBJ2-1, the V gene TRBV12-3 or TRBV12-4, with 11 bases fitting TRBD2. The CDR3 consists of 15 residues. The V and J ends lost 2 bases and 7 bases, in that order; junction bases with no gene match: 4.

This clonotype occurred many times. This rearrangement joins TRBV12-3 or TRBV12-4 to TRBJ2-1; 12 nucleotides match TRBD2. V dropped 5 bases and J dropped 6; count of bases not matched to a gene: 5. The CDR3 runs to 15 residues. CDR3 protein: CASSQTSGSPNEQFF. In nucleotides, the CDR3 is TGTGCCAGCAGTCAGACTAGCGGGAGCCCCAATGAGCAGTTCTTC.

This clonotype was counted many times. The genes are TRBV27 and TRBJ1-6, with no clear D. The CDR3 loop spans 15 amino acids. The germline V gene has CDR1 MNHEY and CDR2 SMNVEV (reference sequence). Trimming removed 1 base from V and 10 bases from J, with 14 bases in between. The CDR3 DNA follows: TGTGCCAGCAGTTTATGGTCCAACCGTGGGTCACCCCTCCACTTT. Its translation: CASSLWSNRGSPLHF.

This clonotype has just a few counts. The V call is TRBV7-2, the J call TRBJ2-7, with TRBD2 matching over 12 bases. V lost 4 bases, J lost 5 bases, and 12 bases stayed unmatched. Per germline, CDR1 SGHTA and CDR2 FQGNSA. CDR3 length: 17 amino acids. The CDR3 sequence: CASSSLSLAGGPHEQYF. The CDR3 bases are TGTGCCAGCAGCTCCCTCTCGCTAGCGGGAGGGCCCCACGAGCAGTACTTC.

This clonotype was counted many times. The V call is TRBV29-1, the J call TRBJ2-3; D remains unclear. Between the trimmed V and J ends, which lost 4 bases and 2 bases, there was a span of 4 bases. This CDR3 is 11 amino acids long. Germline V gene data show CDR1 as SQVTM and CDR2 as ANQGSEA. The DNA of the CDR3 is TGCAGCGTTGCTACCACAGATACGCAGTATTTT. Its translation is CSVATTDTQYF.

This clonotype has just a few counts. This sequence joins TRBV5-1 and TRBJ1-1; D gene ambiguous. CDR3 size: 13 residues. CDR1 is SGHRS, CDR2 YFSETQ, per germline. V was clipped by 0 bases and J by 8 bases, with 11 bases between them. The CDR3 loop reads CASSLAQAGEAFF. CDR3 in DNA: TGCGCCAGCAGCTTGGCCCAGGCTGGGGAAGCTTTCTTT.

This clonotype was seen repeatedly, ten times or more. V and J are TRBV12-3 or TRBV12-4 and TRBJ2-3; D may be TRBD1 (5 bases). V was cut by 7 bases and J by 4 bases, with 21 bases left in between. This CDR3 is built from 16 residues. The DNA of the CDR3 is TGTGCCAGCACCATTCCGAAACTCCTGGGGCCAGATACGCAGTATTTT. Translated: CASTIPKLLGPDTQYF.

This clonotype was seen at least ten times. V usage is TRBV19 and J usage is TRBJ1-1; tentatively, D is TRBD1 (6 bases). V lost 4 bases and J 1 base, leaving 10 bases between the germline ends. The germline gives CDR1 LNHDA, CDR2 SQIVND (reference sequence). The CDR3 runs 14 residues. The CDR3 DNA reads as TGTGCCAGTAGTAAAGACAGGCGGAACACTGAAGCTTTCTTT. Its translation is CASSKDRRNTEAFF. The full variable domain, in which reference TRBV19 and TRBJ1-1 provide the parts outside the CDR3, is DGGITQSPKYLFRKEGQNVTLSCEQNLNHDAMYWYRQDPGQGLRLIYYSQIVNDFQKGDIAEGYSVSREKKESFPLTVTSAQKNPTAFYLCASSKDRRNTEAFFGQGTRLTVV.

In its sample, this clonotype was seen many times. In DNA form, the CDR3 reads TGCAGTGCCACTGACAGGGTAGCTTCTGAAGCTTTCTTT. It yields the protein CSATDRVASEAFF. The rearrangement links TRBV20-1 to TRBJ1-1; TRBD1 matches at 7 bases. Unmatched junction bases numbered 10, after V lost 6 bases and J lost 6 bases. Germline CDR1 and CDR2: DFQATT and SNEGSKA (reference sequence). The CDR3 length is 13 residues.

This clonotype was observed many times. This chain connects TRBV4-1 to TRBJ1-2; D gene uncertain. V gave up 0 bases and J gave up 8 bases, with 7 bases separating them. The CDR3 has 12 amino acids. Germline V gene data show CDR1 as MGHRA and CDR2 as YSYEKL. CDR3 residues: CASSQESGGYTF. The CDR3, as DNA: TGCGCCAGCAGCCAAGAATCAGGAGGCTACACCTTC.

The genes are TRBV6-5 and TRBJ2-1, with D perhaps given as TRBD1 or TRBD2 (6 bases each). V was clipped by 2 bases and J by 4 bases, with 15 bases between them. Germline CDR1 reads MNHEY; CDR2 reads SVGAGI. CDR3 length equals 16 residues. The CDR3 nucleotides read TGTGCCAGCAGTTACGGGGGGCGAGGAACATACAATGAGCAGTTCTTC. It codes for CASSYGGRGTYNEQFF.

This clonotype was recorded many times. The rearrangement links TRBV20-1 to TRBJ2-7; D may be TRBD1 (5 bases). CDR1 and CDR2 from the germline V gene are DFQATT and SNEGSKA (reference sequence). The CDR3 covers 15 residues. With 0 bases removed from V and 1 base from J, the gap between germline ends came to 13 bases. As DNA, the CDR3 is TGCAGTGCTAGAGATGGGGCAGGCAGATCCTACGAGCAGTACTTC. It translates to CSARDGAGRSYEQYF.

This clonotype came up many times. The J gene is TRBJ1-1, the V gene TRBV12-3 or TRBV12-4, with D possibly being TRBD1 (5 bases). The V end lost 6 bases, the J end lost 4 bases, and 15 bases lay between the germline ends. The CDR3 spans 14 residues. The CDR3 nucleotides read TGTGCCAGCAGGCGGGCAGGGATCAGCACTGAAGCTTTCTTT. Its protein is CASRRAGISTEAFF.

Details on this clonotype: A clone one base away is much larger, so this may be a read error. J is TRBJ2-7 and V is TRBV7-8, with D unresolved. CDR1 and CDR2 from the germline V gene are SGHVS and FQNEAQ. CDR3 size: 15 residues. The DNA of the CDR3 is TGTGCCAGCAGCACCGATAAACAGTCATCCTACGATCAGTACTTC. This translates into CASSTDKQSSYDQYF.

This clonotype was found many times. Written as DNA, the CDR3 is TGTGCCAGCAGTTTTCGAGGCCGTAATCAGCCCCAGCATTTT. Translation gives CASSFRGRNQPQHF. J is TRBJ1-5 and V is TRBV12-3 or TRBV12-4; D is ambiguous. The CDR3 consists of 14 residues. Trimming cost V 3 bases and J 4 bases, with 10 bases left between them.

This chain connects TRBV12-3 or TRBV12-4 to TRBJ2-1; D tentatively fits TRBD1 or TRBD2 (5 bases each). This CDR3 spans 16 amino acids. V lost 6 bases to trimming and J lost 6 bases, with 21 bases between them. The CDR3 is CASSPRSGRKSNEQFF. As DNA, the CDR3 is TGTGCCAGCAGCCCTAGGTCGGGGCGGAAAAGCAATGAGCAGTTCTTC.

This clonotype was counted many times. This chain joins TRBV14 and TRBJ2-1; TRBD1 is a possible D gene (5 bases). Germline assignment: CDR1 SGHDN and CDR2 FVKESK. The CDR3 is 14 residues long. Trimming took off 1 base at V and 10 bases at J, with 14 bases between the two ends. The CDR3 DNA reads TGTGCCAGCAGCCAAGCGGCCCAGGGATACGAGCAGTTCTTC. This codes for CASSQAAQGYEQFF.

In this sample, this clonotype turned up many times. The J gene is TRBJ2-1, the V gene TRBV27, with TRBD2 as a possible D gene (6 bases). The CDR3 extends over 15 amino acids. The germline V gene encodes CDR1 MNHEY and CDR2 SMNVEV (reference sequence). V was cut by 7 bases and J by 0 bases, with 13 bases left in between. The CDR3 loop is CASTRGTPSYNEQFF. DNA of the CDR3: TGTGCCAGCACCCGGGGGACCCCCTCCTACAATGAGCAGTTCTTC.

This clonotype appeared many times. V usage is TRBV4-3 and J usage is TRBJ2-7, with 7 bases that match TRBD1. The CDR3 sequence is 15 residues long. V was clipped by 1 base and J by 3 bases; unmatched bases: 6. Germline values: CDR1 LGHNA, CDR2 YSLEER. In DNA form, the CDR3 reads TGCGCCAGCAGCCAAGCCAGAGGGGGCCTCTACGAGCAGTACTTC. This sequence encodes CASSQARGGLYEQYF.

This clonotype was detected many times. This chain links TRBV20-1 with TRBJ2-7; TRBD1 aligns across 8 bases. J gave up 5 bases and V 6 bases, and 9 bases lay outside the gene matches. The CDR3 runs to 13 residues. Germline V gives CDR1 DFQATT, CDR2 SNEGSKA (reference sequence). The CDR3 protein is CSAPTGVMDEQYF. The DNA of the CDR3 is TGCAGTGCCCCGACAGGGGTGATGGACGAGCAGTACTTC.

This clonotype has just one count. The chain combines TRBV4-1 with TRBJ2-7; maybe TRBD2 (5 bases). The V gene's germline CDR1 is MGHRA and CDR2 YSYEKL. This CDR3 has 14 amino acids. Trimming stripped 2 bases from V and 3 bases from J, with 11 bases between. For the CDR3, the DNA is TGCGCCAGCAGCCAACCTCGGGAAGGCTACGAGCAGTACTTC. Its protein product is CASSQPREGYEQYF.

This clonotype was observed many times. The rearrangement links TRBV20-1 to TRBJ2-7, with 11 bases identical to TRBD2. Germline V lookup: CDR1 DFQATT, CDR2 SNEGSKA (reference sequence). J gave up 3 bases and V 6 bases, and 7 bases lay outside the gene matches. The CDR3 covers 14 residues. In DNA form, the CDR3 reads TGCAGTGCGGAACTAGCGGGAGAGAACTACGAGCAGTACTTC. Its protein is CSAELAGENYEQYF.

This clonotype was observed many times. V is TRBV7-9 and J is TRBJ2-7; 12 nucleotides line up with TRBD2. The CDR3 loop spans 14 amino acids. J was trimmed by 5 bases and V by 3 bases; bases with no gene match: 2. Germline CDR1 SEHNR, CDR2 FQNEAQ (reference sequence). The chain's CDR3 is CASSFPSGRDEQYF. The DNA for the CDR3 is TGTGCCAGCAGCTTCCCTAGCGGGAGGGACGAGCAGTACTTC.

This clonotype was seen repeatedly, ten times or more. The CDR3 coding sequence is TGTGCCAGCAGGACAGGGGCGTACACTGAAGCTTTCTTT. Amino acids: CASRTGAYTEAFF. The J gene is TRBJ1-1, the V gene TRBV14, with 8 bases identical to TRBD1. Germline V CDR1 and CDR2: SGHDN, FVKESK. V trimming: 6 bases; J trimming: 3 bases; junction bases outside the gene matches: 3. The CDR3 has 13 amino acids.

This clonotype was detected a few times. The V call is TRBV12-3 or TRBV12-4, the J call TRBJ2-7, with TRBD1 matching over 9 bases. The CDR3 is 18 residues long. Unmatched junction bases numbered 22, after V lost 7 bases and J lost 6 bases. The CDR3 loop reads CASTSWDRVLFLRAEQYF. For the CDR3, the DNA is TGTGCCAGCACCTCCTGGGACAGGGTTCTATTTCTAAGGGCCGAGCAGTACTTC.

This clonotype was counted many times. The chain joins TRBV7-6 to TRBJ1-1; 7 bases match TRBD1. CDR1 and CDR2 from the germline V gene are SGHVS and FNYEAQ. There are 15 residues in the CDR3. Losses at the gene ends were 4 bases for V and 12 bases for J; bases not matched to a gene: 17. As DNA, the CDR3 is TGTGCCAGCAGCTCGGGCGTCTCAGGGGGAGGGTGGACTTTCTTT. Its protein is CASSSGVSGGGWTFF.

This clonotype was seen at least ten times. The chain combines TRBV5-6 with TRBJ2-7, with 8 bases that match TRBD1. J was trimmed by 6 bases and V by 5 bases; bases with no gene match: 16. The germline gives CDR1 SGHDT, CDR2 YYEEEE. The CDR3 length is 16 residues. For the CDR3, the DNA is TGTGCCAGCAGTCTTTTAGAAGAGGACAGGGCTCGCGAGCAGTACTTC. It translates to CASSLLEEDRAREQYF.

This clonotype has ten or more counts. V and J are TRBV6-1 and TRBJ2-3; D gene ambiguous. V was cut by 11 bases and J by 0 bases, with 15 bases left in between. The CDR3 has 14 amino acids. The V gene's germline CDR1 is MNHNS and CDR2 SASEGT. The CDR3 protein is CAGARGSSTDTQYF. CDR3 bases: TGTGCCGGCGCACGCGGAAGTAGCACAGATACGCAGTATTTT.

In its sample, this clonotype was seen a few times. The gene calls are TRBV29-1 and TRBJ2-7; D possibly matches TRBD1 or TRBD2 (5 bases each). The CDR3 is 13 residues long. The germline V gene encodes CDR1 SQVTM and CDR2 ANQGSEA. V lost 4 bases to trimming and J lost 0 bases, with 10 bases between them. In nucleotides, the CDR3 is TGCAGCGTTGTAGGGGCGGGCTCCTACGAGCAGTACTTC. Protein: CSVVGAGSYEQYF.

This clonotype was seen repeatedly, ten times or more. The rearrangement joins TRBV15 to TRBJ1-4; D is perhaps TRBD1 (5 bases). The CDR3 contains 21 residues. From germline, CDR1 is LNHNV and CDR2 YYDKDF (reference sequence). V lost 5 bases and J 7 bases, leaving 35 bases between the germline ends. In DNA form, the CDR3 reads TGTGCCACCAGCCTGACAGTTCCCAAGGTCAATGGGTGGATCGGCCGTGAAAAACTGTTTTTT. The encoded protein is CATSLTVPKVNGWIGREKLFF. The complete variable domain, with remaining parts taken from reference TRBV15 and TRBJ1-4, reads DAMVIQNPRYQVTQFGKPVTLSCSQTLNHNVMYWYQQKSSQAPKLLFHYYDKDFNNEADTPDNFQSRRPNTSFCFLDIRSPGLGDTAMYLCATSLTVPKVNGWIGREKLFFGSGTQLSVL.